This T cell receptor (beta chain) was found in a study of T-cell reconstitution after alpha-beta-depleted transplantation in children. The CDR3 runs 18 residues. The J segment lost 1 base and the V segment lost 4 bases, leaving 10 bases of the junction unmatched. Germline-derived CDR1 and CDR2 are MGHRA and YSYEKL. This clonotype appeared a few times. Its target is unknown. Findings and caveats of the study: In some patients, recipient T cells and intrathymic progenitors surviving conditioning explained high day-60 diversity. Newly produced T cells mostly accounted for T-cell counts and diversity one year post-transplant.

The TCRbeta library incorporated unique molecular identifiers. Each CDR3 protein is one row after TCRdb ran MiXCR on the PCR reads. This table has approximately 800,000 distinct CDR3 sequences, approximately 15% appearing once. This clonotype was sampled from a male patient between 5 and 17 years old who had a stem cell transplant for acute lymphoblastic leukemia, so the T cells may come from the graft donor. This rearrangement joins TRBV4-1 to TRBJ2-5, with 12 nucleotides matching TRBD2. Material: PBMCs, mostly from graft donor cells, obtained 360 days after TCRalphabeta/CD19-depleted stem cell transplant. As DNA, the CDR3 is TGCGCCAGCAGCCGCGGGACTAGCGGGTCGATGGGCCAAGAGACCCAGTACTTC. Translated, it gives CASSRGTSGSMGQETQYF.